A selection of T cell receptor beta chains follows, all from one sample in a study of CD8+ T cells in alopecia areata. Measured with immunoSEQ multiplex PCR; TCRdb has only the in-frame clones, and not every one. This table has fewer than 250,000 clones, 57% appearing once. The source material was CD4+ T cells sorted from blood, sampled at week 0. All receptors come from a human donor with alopecia areata. The CDR3 runs from the conserved cysteine through the conserved F or W. Each record gives: V gene, J gene, CDR3 protein.

>TRBV9|TRBJ1-2
CASGRGQTYGYTF
>TRBV5-1|TRBJ2-3
CASSHSDRSTDTQYF
>TRBV30|TRBJ1-1
CAWSLGRHTEAFF
>TRBV9|TRBJ2-3
CASSPIGSRTDTQYF
>TRBV4-1|TRBJ2-7
CASSPTASEGSYEQYF
>TRBV6-5|TRBJ1-6
CASSYGGSYNSPLHF
>TRBV6-1|TRBJ1-2
CASSESRGTPHGYTF
>TRBV7-3|TRBJ2-1
CASSLSPADEQFF
>TRBV30|TRBJ1-2
CAWAQRDYGYTF
>TRBV11-2|TRBJ2-7
CASSFSAYPSSYEQYF
>TRBV29-1|TRBJ2-6
CSVRRDRASGANVLTF
>TRBV6-5|TRBJ2-3
CASRSDSTDTQYF
>TRBV6-5|TRBJ2-7
CASSRGTGIHEQYF
>TRBV29-1|TRBJ2-1
CSVEDLKWDSKGDEQFF
>TRBV4-1|TRBJ1-3
CASSHRTGSSGNTIYF
>TRBV27|TRBJ2-3
CASSFEGDTQYF
>TRBV29-1|TRBJ2-1
CSGLSSFYNEQFF
>TRBV7-2|TRBJ2-3
CASSRYLSTDTQYF
>TRBV13|TRBJ2-3
CASSPGGTDTQYF
>TRBV11-2|TRBJ1-2
CASSFGDYGYTF
>TRBV9|TRBJ2-7
CASSVAGTVSYEQYF
>TRBV5-1|TRBJ2-1
CASSPGQGSGEQFF
>TRBV28|TRBJ2-5
CASSPMDMAGRGETQYF
>TRBV7-9|TRBJ1-2
CASSSGNYGYTF
>TRBV6-5|TRBJ2-6
CASRQDRAGANVLTF
>TRBV30|TRBJ2-7
CAWSVRGAGEQYF
>TRBV6-5|TRBJ2-7
CASSRGGLYEQYF
>TRBV2|TRBJ1-2
CASSEGKGENGYTF
>TRBV5-6|TRBJ1-5
CASSLGQGVRNQPQHF
>TRBV29-1|TRBJ1-2
CSVWDRENYGYTF
>TRBV9|TRBJ1-1
CASSRNQGNTEAFF
>TRBV7-9|TRBJ1-1
CASSLGVGGIEAFF
>TRBV30|TRBJ1-5
CAWPPGRRTINQPQHF
>TRBV7-3|TRBJ2-1
CASSKRQSSYNEQFF
>TRBV6-6|TRBJ2-3
CASSQLAGGTDTQYF
>TRBV7-6|TRBJ1-2
CASSPAGTGGYGYTF
>TRBV6-5|TRBJ2-7
CASSYSNRVGEQYF
>TRBV5-1|TRBJ2-6
CASSYGQTSGANVLTF
>TRBV28|TRBJ1-5
CASNSVDQRWMLHF
>TRBV2|TRBJ2-1
CASGTASSYNEQFF
>TRBV5-1|TRBJ2-6
CASSLARGAVLRANVLTF
>TRBV11-2|TRBJ2-7
CASSLGLEQSTYEQYF
>TRBV7-9|TRBJ1-1
CASSFTGVDEAFF
>TRBV5-1|TRBJ2-5
CASSLVLEPQETQYF
>TRBV10-3|TRBJ1-1
CAISESAFGNTEAFF
>TRBV13|TRBJ1-2
CASSKTGTKFYTF
>TRBV2|TRBJ2-5
CASSEVQETQYF
>TRBV11-2|TRBJ2-5
CASSLVVQGQETQYF
>TRBV7-3|TRBJ1-1
CASSLTLESGAFF
>TRBV2|TRBJ1-5
CASKQGDQPQHF
>TRBV29-1|TRBJ2-5
CSVRGPQETQYF